A selection of T cell receptor beta chains follows, all from one sample in a study of blood T cells in healthy people across ages. A single record per CDR3 protein comes from TCRdb applying MiXCR to the 5' RACE reads. The sample comprises under 950,000 distinct CDR3 sequences, over 20% of which are singletons, and roughly 22% rests with the top ten. The specimen was blood. Receptor source: a man in his 70s in good health. CDR3s leave out the opening cysteine and the closing phenylalanine or tryptophan. The D gene is left open where the match is weak.

v_call | d_call | cdr3_aa
TRBV7-2 | TRBD2 | ASSLTSGGAGTQY
TRBV5-4 | TRBD2 | ASSFWAGLGHNEQF
TRBV27 | NA | ASSWLPDSYNEQF
TRBV6-5 | TRBD1 | ASRPSTGAYNQETQY
TRBV12-3/TRBV12-4 | NA | ASSLNFGVGEPQH
TRBV2 | TRBD2 | ASNPTSGRGGQETQY
TRBV7-9 | TRBD1 | ASSSGQPEKLF
TRBV5-1 | NA | ASSISGVFADTIY
TRBV20-1 | NA | SARDRSSGELF
TRBV6-1 | NA | ASSEGRQNGGYT
TRBV5-1 | TRBD1 | ASSFQGTAETQY
TRBV12-3/TRBV12-4 | TRBD1 | ASTYRGVSGYGYT
TRBV11-2 | TRBD2 | ASSLGTSTLREQY
TRBV14 | NA | ASSQDRSSGQF
TRBV7-3 | NA | ASSLSLALGDTQY
TRBV20-1 | TRBD1 | SADRGYTDTQY
TRBV12-3/TRBV12-4 | NA | ASSWLWGSYNEQF
TRBV6-6 | TRBD2 | ASSYWTSGRTDTQY
TRBV12-3/TRBV12-4 | NA | ASRRNGGLNSYEQY
TRBV9 | TRBD2 | ASSVLAGGDTQY
TRBV10-3 | NA | AMTSGTAFGYGYT
TRBV7-2 | TRBD2 | ASSPAGTSGMLDTQY
TRBV7-2 | TRBD1 | ASSLAGTGVFTDTQY
TRBV12-3/TRBV12-4 | NA | ASSLMAGPTSTDTQY
TRBV3-1 | NA | ASSQVNGRRGETQY
TRBV11-3 | NA | ASSFQEGEKLF
TRBV10-3 | NA | AIRAHGAGDGTDTQY
TRBV5-1 | NA | ASSLQFGANEKLF
TRBV29-1 | NA | SVQQGGGQY
TRBV18 | NA | ASSPDSVRLRVH
TRBV7-2 | NA | ASSSTGFGEKLF
TRBV25-1 | NA | ASSEGTQRFRD
TRBV14 | NA | ASSQDLARNEQF
TRBV5-1 | NA | ASSLDSTYEQY
TRBV7-9 | NA | ASSLRLGGETQY
TRBV5-6 | NA | ASSLRSRAQY
TRBV18 | NA | ASSLGGPNEQF
TRBV7-2 | TRBD2 | ASSPDLGSGSTGELF
TRBV4-1 | NA | ASSQAIGRSTYNEQF
TRBV5-1 | TRBD2 | ASSLNPTSGVETQY
TRBV28 | TRBD1 | ASSLPTGRGGYT
TRBV12-3/TRBV12-4 | NA | ASSLALQLWEKLF
TRBV7-9 | NA | ASSFTREQY
TRBV10-3 | TRBD1 | AITGDRGVLSHGYT
TRBV12-3/TRBV12-4 | NA | ASSLGRVPNQPQH